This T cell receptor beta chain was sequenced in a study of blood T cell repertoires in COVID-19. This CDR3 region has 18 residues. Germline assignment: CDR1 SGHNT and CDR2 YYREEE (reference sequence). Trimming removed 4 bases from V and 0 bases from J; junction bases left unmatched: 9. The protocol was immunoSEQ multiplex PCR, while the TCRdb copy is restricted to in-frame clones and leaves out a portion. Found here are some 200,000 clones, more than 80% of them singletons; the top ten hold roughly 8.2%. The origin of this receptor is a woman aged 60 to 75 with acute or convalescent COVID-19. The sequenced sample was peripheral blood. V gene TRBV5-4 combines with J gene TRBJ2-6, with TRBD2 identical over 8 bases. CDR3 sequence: CASSKFSGTASGANVLTF. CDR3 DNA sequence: TGTGCCAGCAGCAAATTTAGCGGGACGGCCTCTGGGGCCAACGTCCTGACTTTC.